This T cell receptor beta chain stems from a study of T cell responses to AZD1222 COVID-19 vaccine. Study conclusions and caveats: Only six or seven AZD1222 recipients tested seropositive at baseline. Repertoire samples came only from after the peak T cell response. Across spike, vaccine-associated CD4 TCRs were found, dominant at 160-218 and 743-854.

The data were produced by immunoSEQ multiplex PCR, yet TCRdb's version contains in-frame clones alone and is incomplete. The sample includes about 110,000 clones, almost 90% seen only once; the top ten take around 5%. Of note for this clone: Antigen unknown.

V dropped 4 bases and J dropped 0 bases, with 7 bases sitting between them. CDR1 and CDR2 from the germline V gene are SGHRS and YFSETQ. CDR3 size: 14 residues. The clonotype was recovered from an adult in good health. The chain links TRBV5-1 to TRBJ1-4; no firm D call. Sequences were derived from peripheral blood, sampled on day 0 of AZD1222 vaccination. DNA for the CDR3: TGCGCCAGCAGCGAAACTTCAACTAATGAAAAACTGTTTTTT. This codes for CASSETSTNEKLFF. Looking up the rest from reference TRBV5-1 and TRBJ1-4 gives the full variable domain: KAGVTQTPRYLIKTRGQQVTLSCSPISGHRSVSWYQQTPGQGLQFLFEYFSETQRNKGNFPGRFSGRQFSNSRSEMNVSTLELGDSALYLCASSETSTNEKLFFGSGTQLSVL.